This T cell receptor (beta chain) was retrieved from a study of T cell changes during pregnancy in multiple sclerosis. The CDR3 is made up of 16 amino acids. Trimming left V 0 bases short and J 4 bases short, with 15 bases between. The germline V gene encodes CDR1 SGHAT and CDR2 FQNNGV. Using immunoSEQ multiplex PCR, the repertoire was profiled, and TCRdb retains in-frame clones only, with some absent. The table shows approximately 61,000 clones, with 90% occurring only once. The clonotype originates from a female donor in good health, enrolled as a control in a pregnancy study. Source: peripheral blood, taken in the first trimester of pregnancy. V usage is TRBV11-2 and J usage is TRBJ2-5; tentatively, D is TRBD2 (6 bases). CDR3 sequence: CASSLDGGTLPETQYF. In DNA, the CDR3 is TGTGCCAGCAGCTTAGATGGGGGGACCCTCCCAGAGACCCAGTACTTC.